This T cell receptor beta chain was captured in a study of blood T cell repertoires in COVID-19. Study-wide context: The study drew acute and convalescent COVID-19 samples from the United States, Italy and Spain. Sources were T cells, B-cell-depleted T cells, or PBMCs; the material itself was cDNA or gDNA.

In the authors' workflow: From reference gene primer amplification, estimates of nucleated cell counts were derived. TCRdb keeps only in-frame clones here, not all; method: immunoSEQ multiplex PCR. V, J and clone size reflect that table, while D and trimming were determined from the DNA. The data hold 120,000 to 150,000 clones, with approximately 81% observed a single time. In germline, CDR1 is SGHRS, CDR2 YFSETQ. Trimming cost V 8 bases and J 2 bases; bases outside gene matches: 9. The length of the CDR3 is 15 residues. This rearrangement joins TRBV5-1 to TRBJ2-3; 9 bases fit TRBD2. This clonotype was obtained from a human donor in a cohort sampled during active COVID-19. The sequencing sample was made of peripheral blood. The CDR3 here is CARPRPSGNTDTQYF. The CDR3 DNA sequence: TGCGCCAGGCCGAGGCCTAGCGGGAACACAGATACGCAGTATTTT.